These T cell receptor beta chains were read from a single sample in a study of T cell responses to AZD1222 COVID-19 vaccine. Repertoires were generated with immunoSEQ multiplex PCR, while TCRdb's copy carries only in-frame clones and drops some. The data contain approximately 150,000 clones, almost 95% of them singletons. The source material was peripheral blood, sampled on day 0 of AZD1222 vaccination. The receptors come from an adult in good health. The CDR3 runs from the conserved cysteine through the conserved F or W. D genes are given only for firm matches. Expanded clones get a size class; other rows say once, few or many, or leave the size out.

TRBV2	-	-	TRBJ2-2	CASTVGSANTGELFF	TGTGCCAGCACCGTGGGTAGCGCAAACACCGGGGAGCTGTTTTTT
TRBV30	-	-	TRBJ2-1	CAWNRVYEQFF	TGTGCCTGGAACAGGGTCTATGAGCAGTTCTTC
TRBV10-3	-	-	TRBJ1-3	CAISDLQLDLYYSGNTIYF	TGTGCCATCAGTGACCTCCAGTTGGATCTGTATTATTCTGGAAACACCATATATTTT
TRBV7-7	-	-	TRBJ2-2	CASSLGKGKNTGELFF	TGTGCCAGCAGCTTAGGTAAGGGTAAAAACACCGGGGAGCTGTTTTTT
TRBV4-3	-	TRBD2	TRBJ2-3	CASSQVGLAGVGNTDTQYF	TGCGCCAGCAGCCAAGTGGGGCTAGCGGGGGTGGGAAACACAGATACGCAGTATTTT
TRBV4-2	once	-	TRBJ2-5	CASSQDPAAATKETQYF	TGTGCCAGCAGCCAAGACCCGGCGGCAGCTACCAAAGAGACCCAGTACTTC
TRBV4-2	-	TRBD1	TRBJ1-4	CASSQAPDRGINEKLFF	TGTGCCAGCAGCCAAGCTCCAGACAGGGGGATTAATGAAAAACTGTTTTTT
TRBV28	-	-	TRBJ2-6	CASSLLSGGAGANVLTF	TGTGCCAGCAGTTTACTTTCGGGGGGCGCTGGGGCCAACGTCCTGACTTTC
TRBV27	-	-	TRBJ2-7	CASSSDGYEQYF	TGTGCCAGCAGTTCGGACGGGTACGAGCAGTACTTC
TRBV5-8	once	TRBD1	TRBJ1-4	CASSTGQGGEKLFF	TGTGCCAGCAGCACCGGACAGGGTGGCGAAAAACTGTTTTTT
TRBV15	-	TRBD2	TRBJ2-5	CATSTRLAGGDGQYF	TGTGCCACCAGCACCCGCCTGGCGGGAGGGGATGGCCAGTACTTC
TRBV6-2/TRBV6-3	-	TRBD1	TRBJ1-4	CASSYGLPGQKSEKLFF	TGTGCCAGCAGTTACGGGCTACCGGGACAGAAAAGTGAAAAACTGTTTTTT
TRBV7-9	-	-	TRBJ1-1	CASSLSQGSTTEAFF	TGTGCCAGCAGCCTATCACAGGGTAGCACTACTGAAGCTTTCTTT
TRBV9	-	TRBD2	TRBJ2-1	CASSPGFQRGSYNEQFF	TGTGCCAGCAGCCCCGGTTTTCAGCGGGGTTCCTACAATGAGCAGTTCTTC
TRBV12-3/TRBV12-4	once	TRBD1	TRBJ1-2	CASNPGTGYGYTF	TGTGCCAGCAATCCCGGGACAGGCTATGGCTACACCTTC
TRBV11-3	-	TRBD2	TRBJ2-2	CASSLGLTSITGELFF	TGTGCCAGCAGCTTAGGCCTGACTAGCATCACCGGGGAGCTGTTTTTT
TRBV19	-	-	TRBJ1-2	CASSMSPGRDYGYTF	TGTGCCAGTAGTATGTCCCCCGGACGGGACTATGGCTACACCTTC
TRBV18	-	TRBD1	TRBJ1-5	CASSTGQGGQPQHF	TGTGCCAGCTCAACAGGACAGGGCGGTCAGCCCCAGCATTTT
TRBV7-9	-	TRBD1	TRBJ2-1	CASSLDSHGTVNYNEQFF	TGTGCCAGCAGCTTAGATTCCCACGGGACAGTGAACTACAATGAGCAGTTCTTC
TRBV7-2	once	-	TRBJ1-2	CASSLEVLNYGYTF	TGTGCCAGCAGCTTAGAAGTGCTAAACTATGGCTACACCTTC
TRBV28	-	TRBD2	TRBJ2-5	CASSLAGGRETQYF	TGTGCCAGCAGTTTAGCGGGGGGGAGAGAGACCCAGTACTTC
TRBV18	-	-	TRBJ1-3	CASSLAGTMGNTIYF	TGTGCCAGCTCACTAGCCGGGACGATGGGAAACACCATATATTTT
TRBV18	-	-	TRBJ1-5	CASSPSPADQPQHF	TGTGCCAGCTCACCAAGCCCTGCGGATCAGCCCCAGCATTTT
TRBV5-4	-	-	TRBJ1-2	CASSPTSDNYGYTF	TGTGCCAGCAGTCCTACCAGTGATAACTATGGCTACACCTTC
TRBV5-6	-	-	TRBJ2-7	CASSFVAAREQYF	TGTGCCAGCAGCTTTGTGGCGGCCCGAGAGCAGTACTTC
TRBV19	-	TRBD1	TRBJ2-1	CASGLGTASYNEQFF	TGTGCCAGTGGGCTCGGGACAGCCTCCTACAATGAGCAGTTCTTC
TRBV11-2	-	TRBD1	TRBJ1-6	CASSLGTGKNSPLHF	TGTGCCAGCAGCCTCGGGACAGGGAAGAATTCACCCCTCCACTTT
TRBV3-1/TRBV3-2	-	-	TRBJ1-2	CASSQRQDYTF	TGTGCCAGCAGCCAAAGACAGGATTACACCTTC
TRBV12-1	-	-	TRBJ1-2	CASSFDRGGGYTF	TGTGCCAGCAGCTTTGACAGGGGGGGAGGCTACACCTTC
TRBV6-5	-	-	TRBJ1-4	CASSHQVATNEKLFF	TGTGCCAGCAGTCACCAAGTTGCAACTAATGAAAAACTGTTTTTT
TRBV4-1	-	-	TRBJ2-3	CASSQSFQGRFTDTQYF	TGCGCCAGCAGCCAATCTTTTCAGGGCCGTTTCACAGATACGCAGTATTTT
TRBV19	-	-	TRBJ1-5	CASSAQGGLHQPQHF	TGTGCCAGTAGTGCACAGGGAGGTTTGCATCAGCCCCAGCATTTT
TRBV19	-	-	TRBJ2-7	CASSIQGDPSYEQYF	TGTGCCAGTAGTATCCAAGGGGACCCCTCCTACGAGCAGTACTTC
TRBV2	-	TRBD2	TRBJ2-5	CASMGTSGHQETQYF	TGTGCCAGCATGGGGACTAGCGGGCACCAAGAGACCCAGTACTTC
TRBV7-9	few	-	TRBJ1-1	CASSLTAMNTEAFF	TGTGCCAGCAGCTTGACGGCCATGAACACTGAAGCTTTCTTT
TRBV4-2	-	-	TRBJ2-6	CASSQALVSSGANVLTF	TGTGCCAGCAGCCAAGCGTTAGTCTCGTCTGGGGCCAACGTCCTGACTTTC
TRBV2	-	TRBD1	TRBJ2-7	CASSGGTGGAYEQYF	TGTGCCAGCAGTGGGGGGACAGGGGGCGCCTACGAGCAGTACTTC
TRBV4-1	once	-	TRBJ1-4	CASSPVGATNEKLFF	TGCGCCAGCAGCCCCGTCGGGGCAACTAATGAAAAACTGTTTTTT